The clone carrying this T cell receptor (beta chain) was counted a few times. Its matching antigen is unknown. This sample is part of a study of cytomegalovirus exposure and HLA in healthy donors. The overall study: The early release's HLA-typed donors yielded some 85 million unique TCRs. Study results and caveats: Productive rates of about 87% or about 30% were seen for most TCR beta V segments in an earlier analysis. As immune exposure information, only CMV serostatus was available. Roughly uniform sequencing depth across donors was assumed, possibly incorrectly.

PCR amplification relied on 60 Vbeta primers (plus 13 Jbeta primers). Profiling relied on immunoSEQ multiplex PCR, and the TCRdb table lists in-frame clones only, not all of them. Altogether 100,000 to 150,000 clones are present, about 80% being singletons, with the ten largest covering 1%. Material: PBMCs. This clonotype was obtained from a man in his forties in good health and CMV-seronegative.

In nucleotides, the CDR3 is TGTGCCAGCAGCATCACTGACAGGATTCTAACTAATGAAAAACTGTTTTTT. Its translation: CASSITDRILTNEKLFF. The chain links TRBV5-6 to TRBJ1-4; the D gene is possibly TRBD1 (6 bases). Trimming took off 4 bases at V and 1 base at J, with 17 bases between the two ends. CDR1 is SGHDT and CDR2 is YYEEEE in the germline V gene. The CDR3 is 17 residues long.